The 19 T cell receptor beta chains below all came from one sample that was sequenced in a study of T cell responses to AZD1222 COVID-19 vaccine. Sequencing used immunoSEQ multiplex PCR; TCRdb keeps in-frame clones, though not all of them. This sample carries 100,000 to 150,000 clones, 89% of them seen once, and the ten largest clones take 4.2%. This sample comprised peripheral blood, obtained on day 0 of AZD1222 vaccination. The receptors here all came from an adult in good health.

The J gene is TRBJ1-2, the V gene TRBV6-5; 8 nucleotides line up with TRBD1. J was trimmed by 7 bases and V by 7 bases; bases with no gene match: 11. The CDR3 has 14 amino acids. Germline-derived CDR1 and CDR2 are MNHEY and SVGAGI. The CDR3 nucleotides are TGTGCCAGCATGTCAGGGGGCGGTAGGTTTGGCTACACCTTC. It translates to CASMSGGGRFGYTF.

This sequence joins TRBV7-2 and TRBJ1-6; no clear D. V gave up 2 bases and J gave up 7 bases, with 3 bases separating them. The germline gives CDR1 SGHTA, CDR2 FQGNSA. CDR3 length: 12 amino acids. DNA for the CDR3: TGTGCCAGCAGCTTAAGGAATTCACCCCTCCACTTT. It codes for CASSLRNSPLHF.

J is TRBJ1-1 and V is TRBV5-1; the D is unclear. There are 14 residues in the CDR3. Germline V CDR1 and CDR2: SGHRS, YFSETQ. The V and J ends lost 0 bases and 1 base respectively, with 7 bases between them. CDR3 nucleotide sequence: TGCGCCAGCAGCTTGGTTAGCACGAACACTGAAGCTTTCTTT. Amino acid sequence: CASSLVSTNTEAFF.

This sequence joins TRBV28 and TRBJ2-5, with 9 bases fitting TRBD1. J gave up 4 bases and V 5 bases, and 2 bases lay outside the gene matches. This CDR3 comprises 13 residues. Looked up from germline, CDR1 is MDHEN and CDR2 is SYDVKM. CDR3 protein: CASSGTGTETQYF. The CDR3 region has the DNA TGTGCCAGCAGTGGGACAGGGACAGAGACCCAGTACTTC.

The rearrangement joins TRBV11-2 to TRBJ2-7; TRBD1 matches at 8 bases. Germline CDR1 and CDR2: SGHAT and FQNNGV. V dropped 5 bases and J dropped 2; count of bases not matched to a gene: 11. The CDR3 has 16 amino acids. Written as DNA, the CDR3 is TGTGCCAGCAGCCCCCTCTCCTGGACAGGGACCTACGAGCAGTACTTC. Residues: CASSPLSWTGTYEQYF.

The rearrangement joins TRBV30 to TRBJ2-1; D might be TRBD1 or TRBD2, each matching 5 bases. Germline CDR1 GTSNPN, CDR2 SVGIG (reference sequence). The V gene lost 7 bases and the J gene lost 13 bases, with 17 bases spanning the gap. The CDR3 covers 11 residues. CDR3 sequence: CASQEGSPQFF. The CDR3 DNA follows: TGTGCCTCACAAGAGGGGTCTCCCCAGTTCTTC. Full variable domain (outside the CDR3, taken from reference TRBV30 and TRBJ2-1): SQTIHQWPATLVQPVGSPLSLECTVEGTSNPNLYWYRQAAGRGLQLLFYSVGIGQISSEVPQNLSASRPQDRQFILSSKKLLLSDSGFYLCASQEGSPQFFGPGTRLTVL.

This chain connects TRBV7-2 to TRBJ2-1; 10 bases fit TRBD1. CDR1 is SGHTA, CDR2 FQGNSA, per germline. Trimming removed 4 bases from V and 3 bases from J; junction bases left unmatched: 3. This CDR3 is 15 amino acids long. The CDR3 bases are TGTGCCAGCAGCTCCGGACAGGGGGTCTACAATGAGCAGTTCTTC. Translated, it gives CASSSGQGVYNEQFF.

The chain uses TRBV29-1 and TRBJ2-1; D gene uncertain. Trimming took 0 bases from V and 13 from J, leaving 10 bases between them. CDR1 is SQVTM and CDR2 is ANQGSEA in the germline V gene. CDR3 length equals 11 residues. The CDR3 sequence: CSVEDSGSQFF. The CDR3 DNA reads as TGCAGCGTTGAAGATTCTGGAAGTCAGTTCTTC.

The V call is TRBV7-2, the J call TRBJ1-6; 10 bases map to TRBD1. J lost 4 bases, V lost 7 bases, and 4 bases had no gene match. This CDR3 contains 15 residues. Germline CDR1 and CDR2: SGHTA and FQGNSA. The CDR3 DNA is TGTGCCAGCACTCCGGGACAGGGGTATAATTCACCCCTCCACTTT. Residues: CASTPGQGYNSPLHF.

The chain employs TRBV10-2 and TRBJ2-7; 13 bases are a match to TRBD2. Trimming cost V 1 base and J 2 bases; bases outside gene matches: 2. The CDR3 is made up of 16 amino acids. CDR1 is WSHSY and CDR2 is SAAADI in the germline V gene. CDR3: CASSEWGTSGTYEQYF. In nucleotides, the CDR3 is TGCGCCAGCAGTGAGTGGGGGACTAGCGGGACCTACGAGCAGTACTTC.

The gene calls are TRBV5-1 and TRBJ2-5; TRBD2 might be the D (5 bases). V shed 1 base and J shed 7 bases, with 14 bases lying between them. The germline gives CDR1 SGHRS, CDR2 YFSETQ. The CDR3 covers 14 residues. In DNA form, the CDR3 reads TGCGCCAGCAGCTTGCCCACGGGAAAGGGGACCCAGTACTTC. Encoded protein: CASSLPTGKGTQYF.

The genes are TRBV10-2 and TRBJ1-5, with no clear D. Germline values: CDR1 WSHSY, CDR2 SAAADI. Trimming left V 5 bases short and J 10 bases short, with 18 bases between. The CDR3 spans 14 residues. CDR3 region: CASSSQSPGQPQHF. DNA of the CDR3: TGCGCCAGCAGTTCTCAGTCCCCCGGGCAACCCCAGCATTTT.

The V gene is TRBV18, the J gene TRBJ2-3; D not resolved. The CDR3 spans 14 residues. Germline CDR1 is KGHSH and CDR2 is LQKENI. Between the trimmed V and J ends, which lost 2 bases and 2 bases, there was a span of 8 bases. The CDR3 region is CASSPSRTTDTQYF. CDR3 nucleotide sequence: TGTGCCAGCTCACCATCCAGGACCACAGATACGCAGTATTTT. Together with reference TRBV18 and TRBJ2-3, the CDR3 gives the full variable domain: NAGVMQNPRHLVRRRGQEARLRCSPMKGHSHVYWYRQLPEEGLKFMVYLQKENIIDESGMPKERFSAEFPKEGPSILRIQQVVRGDSAAYFCASSPSRTTDTQYFGPGTRLTVL.

The V gene is TRBV18, the J gene TRBJ1-2; no definite D call. V was pared by 2 bases and J by 0 bases, with 7 bases between. This CDR3 has 14 amino acids. The germline gives CDR1 KGHSH, CDR2 LQKENI. The CDR3 nucleotides are TGTGCCAGCTCACCAGACGGGACTAACTATGGCTACACCTTC. It encodes CASSPDGTNYGYTF.

A word on this clone: This same CDR3 is encoded by further DNA sequences in the sample. The chain uses TRBV7-6 and TRBJ2-2; D is possibly TRBD2 (6 bases). With 0 bases removed from V and 4 bases from J, the gap between germline ends came to 12 bases. The CDR3 has 16 residues. Germline values: CDR1 SGHVS, CDR2 FNYEAQ. CDR3 sequence (DNA): TGTGCCAGCAGCTTAGCGCCCGGGAGCGGCACCGGGGAGCTGTTTTTT. The encoded protein is CASSLAPGSGTGELFF.

The V call is TRBV9, the J call TRBJ2-3; 9 bases match TRBD1. With 6 bases clipped from V and 5 bases from J, the junction kept 7 bases outside the gene matches. This CDR3 contains 14 residues. Looked up from germline, CDR1 is SGDLS and CDR2 is YYNGEE. In DNA form, the CDR3 reads TGTGCCAGCAACAGGGGGCCGGGTGGAGATACGCAGTATTTT. Its protein product is CASNRGPGGDTQYF.

This clone appeared a few times. The rearrangement joins TRBV4-1 to TRBJ1-2; 9 bases agree with TRBD1. Unmatched junction bases numbered 4, after V lost 0 bases and J lost 5 bases. Looked up from germline, CDR1 is MGHRA and CDR2 is YSYEKL. CDR3 length: 15 amino acids. The CDR3 loop is CASSQEQGANYGYTF. CDR3 coding DNA: TGCGCCAGCAGCCAAGAACAGGGGGCGAATTATGGCTACACCTTC.

The J gene is TRBJ1-4, the V gene TRBV19; 8 nucleotides agree with TRBD1. Germline CDR1 reads LNHDA; CDR2 reads SQIVND (reference sequence). Trimming removed 6 bases from V and 7 bases from J; junction bases left unmatched: 7. CDR3 length equals 14 residues. The CDR3 loop reads CASSETGGSEKLFF. The CDR3 DNA reads as TGTGCCAGTAGCGAAACAGGGGGGAGTGAAAAACTGTTTTTT.

The V call is TRBV10-3, the J call TRBJ2-2; 7 positions match TRBD1. The V and J ends lost 10 bases and 2 bases, in that order; junction bases with no gene match: 7. This CDR3 spans 14 amino acids. Germline V gene lookup returns CDR1 ENHRY and CDR2 SYGVKD. This CDR3 reads CATTGTDNTGELFF. CDR3 sequence (DNA): TGTGCCACCACCGGGACAGATAACACCGGGGAGCTGTTTTTT.